The 31 T cell receptor beta chains given below trace back to one sample, sequenced in a study of beta chain features in type 1 diabetes (dated by TCRdb to 2017 to 2018). General conclusions and limits of the study: A moderate but significant shortening of TCRB CDR3 length was observed in type 1 diabetes patients in all four CD4+ subsets.

Library generation was performed with the immunoSEQ multiplex PCR assay. The entire isolated RNA was reverse transcribed using the High Capacity cDNA Reverse Transcription Kit, and thus expressed TCRB transcripts were sequenced. In its TCRdb copy, this immuneACCESS table keeps in-frame sequences only and misses some clones. Where compared with another copy, unresolved V genes explain less than half of these, and the others have no known cause. The sample contains 200,000 to 300,000 clones, roughly 22% of them found a single time. Less than 0.03% of the sample lies in the top ten. These receptors' targets are unknown. The sequenced sample was naive CD4+ T cells from blood. In light of the paper, this sample's cell subset or site label describes: true naive CD4+ T cells. Source of these receptors: a woman in her 40s with type 1 diabetes.

V is TRBV2 and J is TRBJ1-1; TRBD1 agrees at 8 bases. The CDR3 contains 12 residues. Trimming cost V 8 bases and J 1 base; bases outside gene matches: 0. From germline, CDR1 is SNHLY and CDR2 FYNNEI. CDR3 sequence reads: CASGTGNTEAFF. Here the CDR3 DNA reads TGTGCCAGCGGGACAGGGAACACTGAAGCTTTCTTT.

This rearrangement joins TRBV9 to TRBJ1-2, with D possibly matching TRBD1 (5 bases). Deletions cut 4 bases from V and 3 bases from J, with 13 bases between. The CDR3 length is 14 residues. Germline values: CDR1 SGDLS, CDR2 YYNGEE. The CDR3, as DNA: TGTGCCAGCAGCCGCGGGGGAGGCGACTATGGCTACACCTTC. Protein product: CASSRGGGDYGYTF.

The gene calls are TRBV10-3 and TRBJ1-2; TRBD1 aligns across 9 bases. CDR3 length: 15 amino acids. V was pared by 2 bases and J by 4 bases, with 5 bases of the junction left unmatched. CDR1 ENHRY and CDR2 SYGVKD come from the germline V gene. CDR3 sequence: CAISELGQGLYGYTF. CDR3 in DNA: TGTGCCATCAGTGAGCTGGGACAGGGACTCTATGGCTACACCTTC.

In this sample, this clone turned up a few times. In nucleotides, the CDR3 is TGTGCCAGCAGCCTCCGGGGAGCGGCGAACACCGGGGAGCTGTTTTTT. It encodes CASSLRGAANTGELFF. V usage is TRBV7-2 and J usage is TRBJ2-2; a weak D match, TRBD2 (5 bases). This CDR3 has 16 residues. CDR1 and CDR2 (germline): SGHTA, FQGNSA. V lost 5 bases and J 0 bases, leaving 13 bases between the germline ends.

The table lists this clone with a few counts. The gene calls are TRBV29-1 and TRBJ2-7; D may be TRBD1 (7 bases). Germline assignment: CDR1 SQVTM and CDR2 ANQGSEA. V was pared by 2 bases and J by 7 bases, with 15 bases between. The CDR3 loop spans 13 amino acids. This CDR3 reads CSVEPQGGEEQYF. CDR3 nucleotides: TGCAGCGTTGAACCTCAGGGGGGCGAGGAGCAGTACTTC.

The gene calls are TRBV14 and TRBJ2-5, with 7 nucleotides matching TRBD1. Germline V gene sequence: CDR1 SGHDN, CDR2 FVKESK. The CDR3 is 13 amino acids. Germline trimming cut 1 base from V and 5 bases from J; bases unmatched to any gene: 1. CDR3 residues: CASSQAGGETQYF. The CDR3 DNA sequence: TGTGCCAGCAGCCAAGCAGGGGGTGAGACCCAGTACTTC. Variable domain in full (rest from reference TRBV14 and TRBJ2-5): EAGVTQFPSHSVIEKGQTVTLRCDPISGHDNLYWYRRVMGKEIKFLLHFVKESKQDESGMPNNRFLAERTGGTYSTLKVQPAELEDSGVYFCASSQAGGETQYFGPGTRLLVL.

There are a few counts of this clone. The rearrangement joins TRBV7-2 to TRBJ2-3; the D is unclear. CDR1 SGHTA and CDR2 FQGNSA come from the germline V gene. Trimming removed 6 bases from V and 3 bases from J, with 13 bases in between. The CDR3 length is 14 residues. CDR3 coding DNA: TGTGCCAGCAGAAAAGGAGTCGCAACAGATACGCAGTATTTT. Translation: CASRKGVATDTQYF.

V is TRBV7-2 and J is TRBJ1-1, with TRBD1 as a possible D gene (5 bases). The V and J ends lost 5 bases and 0 bases respectively, with 16 bases between them. The CDR3 runs to 16 residues. Germline lookup yields CDR1 SGHTA and CDR2 FQGNSA. The CDR3 protein is CASSPAGGSMNTEAFF. CDR3 nucleotides: TGTGCCAGCAGCCCCGCCGGGGGTTCAATGAACACTGAAGCTTTCTTT.

This clone was counted between two and nine times. The chain carries TRBV6-5 and TRBJ2-7, with D perhaps TRBD1 (6 bases). From germline, CDR1 is MNHEY and CDR2 SVGAGI. The V end lost 6 bases, the J end lost 4 bases, and 13 bases lay between the germline ends. This CDR3 has 13 amino acids. The DNA for the CDR3 is TGTGCCAGCAGGGTGACAGGACGATACGAGCAGTACTTC. Protein product: CASRVTGRYEQYF.

This clone came up a few times. The V call is TRBV12-5, the J call TRBJ2-7; D not resolved. Germline V gene data show CDR1 as LGHNT and CDR2 as FRNRAP. The CDR3 runs 12 residues. V lost 2 bases, J lost 3 bases, and 5 bases lay in between. The CDR3 DNA reads TGTGCTAGTGGTTTGTCCGTCTACGAGCAGTACTTC. Its protein is CASGLSVYEQYF.

This clone was seen a handful of times. V and J are TRBV7-8 and TRBJ2-7, with 7 bases lining up with TRBD2. The CDR3 spans 15 residues. V dropped 5 bases and J dropped 2; count of bases not matched to a gene: 9. Germline assignment: CDR1 SGHVS and CDR2 FQNEAQ. In DNA form, the CDR3 reads TGTGCCAGCAGCCCCATCTCCGGGACTACCTACGAGCAGTACTTC. Protein product: CASSPISGTTYEQYF.

The DNA of the CDR3 is TGTGCCAGCAGCGAAGGGAGACAGGGGAAATACACCTTC. Translation gives CASSEGRQGKYTF. The chain joins TRBV9 to TRBJ1-2; 8 nucleotides align to TRBD1. This CDR3 contains 13 residues. Trimming at V came to 3 bases and at J to 11 bases, leaving 9 bases not matched to a gene. Per germline, CDR1 SGDLS and CDR2 YYNGEE.

Only a few counts were recorded for this clone. The CDR3 nucleotides read TGTGCCAGCAGTAGCCCCCGGGGTCAGAACAATCAGCCCCAGCATTTT. This codes for CASSSPRGQNNQPQHF. This chain connects TRBV6-6 to TRBJ1-5, with D hard to call. This CDR3 contains 16 residues. Looked up from germline, CDR1 is MNHNY and CDR2 is SVGAGI (reference sequence). Trimming removed 5 bases at V and 3 bases at J, with 17 bases between.

The V call is TRBV18, the J call TRBJ2-5; D is unresolved. Per the germline V gene, CDR1 is KGHSH and CDR2 is LQKENI. The V end was cut by 2 bases, the J end by 3 bases, with 10 bases between. The CDR3 spans 14 residues. The CDR3 region has the DNA TGTGCCAGCTCACCATCGGAGACCAAAGAGACCCAGTACTTC. Protein sequence: CASSPSETKETQYF. Based on the CDR3 plus reference TRBV18 and TRBJ2-5, the full variable domain is NAGVMQNPRHLVRRRGQEARLRCSPMKGHSHVYWYRQLPEEGLKFMVYLQKENIIDESGMPKERFSAEFPKEGPSILRIQQVVRGDSAAYFCASSPSETKETQYFGPGTRLLVL.

A few counts support this clone. The chain recombines TRBV7-9 with TRBJ1-2; 8 nucleotides line up with TRBD1. J lost 12 bases, V lost 4 bases, and 16 bases had no gene match. In germline, CDR1 is SEHNR, CDR2 FQNEAQ (reference sequence). This CDR3 comprises 15 residues. CDR3: CASSYPGQGVFMDTF. Here the CDR3 DNA reads TGTGCCAGCAGCTACCCCGGACAGGGCGTCTTCATGGACACCTTC.

The rearrangement links TRBV30 to TRBJ2-3; TRBD2 agrees at 9 bases. The CDR3 totals 14 residues. The germline gives CDR1 GTSNPN, CDR2 SVGIG (reference sequence). V shed 5 bases, J shed 4 bases, and the junction held 7 bases outside the gene matches. The CDR3 nucleotides are TGTGCCTGGTCGGTAGCGGGAGTCCCAGATACGCAGTATTTT. Amino acid sequence: CAWSVAGVPDTQYF. The variable domain in full, with the rest retrieved from reference TRBV30 and TRBJ2-3, is SQTIHQWPATLVQPVGSPLSLECTVEGTSNPNLYWYRQAAGRGLQLLFYSVGIGQISSEVPQNLSASRPQDRQFILSSKKLLLSDSGFYLCAWSVAGVPDTQYFGPGTRLTVL.

J is TRBJ2-5 and V is TRBV28; possibly TRBD2 for D (5 bases). The CDR3 is made up of 15 amino acids. Trimming shortened V by 7 bases and J by 5 bases, and 20 bases separated the two germline ends. Germline CDR1 reads MDHEN; CDR2 reads SYDVKM. The CDR3 sequence is CASTRGGAQWETQYF. In DNA form, the CDR3 reads TGTGCCAGCACCAGAGGAGGCGCCCAATGGGAGACCCAGTACTTC.

This clone was seen a few times. The gene calls are TRBV10-3 and TRBJ2-3; the D is unclear. V was clipped by 0 bases and J by 3 bases, with 13 bases between them. CDR3 length: 16 amino acids. Germline CDR1 reads ENHRY; CDR2 reads SYGVKD. In DNA, the CDR3 is TGTGCCATCAGTGAGTCCATAGGAGAAGTAACAGATACGCAGTATTTT. It translates to CAISESIGEVTDTQYF.

This clone was found a few times. The chain uses TRBV4-2 and TRBJ1-2, with TRBD1 identical over 10 bases. Germline CDR1 reads LGHNA; CDR2 reads YNFKEQ. The CDR3 covers 15 residues. J lost 2 bases, V lost 6 bases, and 6 bases had no gene match. The CDR3 DNA follows: TGTGCCAGCAGTGGGACAGGGGATAGAAACTATGGCTACACCTTC. It is translated as CASSGTGDRNYGYTF.

This clone was found a few times. The chain links TRBV30 to TRBJ2-1; TRBD2 aligns across 16 bases. This CDR3 is built from 16 residues. Per the germline V gene, CDR1 is GTSNPN and CDR2 is SVGIG (reference sequence). J gave up 9 bases and V 4 bases, and 9 bases lay outside the gene matches. The CDR3 sequence is CAWTGTSGRADPEQFF. Written as DNA, the CDR3 is TGTGCCTGGACCGGGACTAGCGGGAGGGCCGACCCTGAGCAGTTCTTC.

The chain combines TRBV2 with TRBJ2-7, with D unclear. Germline assignment: CDR1 SNHLY and CDR2 FYNNEI. CDR3 size: 12 residues. Trimming took 6 bases from V and 4 from J, leaving 10 bases between them. CDR3 sequence reads: CASSSHTYEQYF. As DNA, the CDR3 is TGTGCCAGCAGCTCACACACGTACGAGCAGTACTTC.

The chain has TRBV29-1 and TRBJ2-1; 7 nucleotides match TRBD2. V trimming: 6 bases; J trimming: 6 bases; junction bases outside the gene matches: 5. This CDR3 is 12 amino acids long. Looked up from germline, CDR1 is SQVTM and CDR2 is ANQGSEA. The CDR3 DNA is TGCAGCGTGGCGGGAGTAGGCAATGAGCAGTTCTTC. Translating gives CSVAGVGNEQFF.

This chain links TRBV28 with TRBJ2-1, with D perhaps matching TRBD2 (6 bases). Germline CDR1 is MDHEN and CDR2 is SYDVKM. The CDR3 contains 14 residues. Trimming took off 7 bases at V and 5 bases at J, with 15 bases between the two ends. The CDR3: CASTLGSGNNEQFF. In DNA form, the CDR3 reads TGTGCCAGCACCTTGGGTAGCGGTAACAATGAGCAGTTCTTC.

The table lists this clone with a few counts. The J gene is TRBJ1-1, the V gene TRBV5-1; 9 nucleotides agree with TRBD1. Germline values: CDR1 SGHRS, CDR2 YFSETQ. The CDR3 has 15 amino acids. Trimming removed 4 bases from V and 5 bases from J; junction bases left unmatched: 9. CDR3 protein: CASSAGQGTGTEAFF. The CDR3 nucleotides read TGCGCCAGCAGCGCCGGACAGGGGACGGGGACTGAAGCTTTCTTT.

This chain connects TRBV7-2 to TRBJ1-5; the D is unclear. The CDR3 runs to 14 residues. The V end lost 1 base, the J end lost 0 bases, and 4 bases lay between the germline ends. The germline V gene has CDR1 SGHTA and CDR2 FQGNSA. DNA of the CDR3: TGTGCCAGCAGCTTAGACAGTAGCAATCAGCCCCAGCATTTT. The encoded protein is CASSLDSSNQPQHF.

Notes on this clone: Other DNA sequences in this sample translate to the same CDR3. This chain uses TRBV18 with TRBJ1-1; D remains unclear. Germline CDR1 is KGHSH and CDR2 is LQKENI. V lost 3 bases and J 1 base, leaving 6 bases between the germline ends. This CDR3 spans 13 amino acids. The chain's CDR3 is CASSPTRNTEAFF. The CDR3 DNA reads as TGTGCCAGCTCACCTACAAGGAACACTGAAGCTTTCTTT. The whole variable domain, filled in from reference TRBV18 and TRBJ1-1, reads NAGVMQNPRHLVRRRGQEARLRCSPMKGHSHVYWYRQLPEEGLKFMVYLQKENIIDESGMPKERFSAEFPKEGPSILRIQQVVRGDSAAYFCASSPTRNTEAFFGQGTRLTVV.

This clone has only one observation. The chain is built from TRBV28 and TRBJ2-3, with D perhaps matching TRBD1 (5 bases). This CDR3 is built from 16 residues. The V end lost 5 bases, the J end lost 2 bases, and 17 bases lay between the germline ends. The germline CDR1 and CDR2 sequences are MDHEN and SYDVKM. In DNA, the CDR3 is TGTGCCAGCAGTCGACTCAGGGTTGGGGACACAGATACGCAGTATTTT. Its protein is CASSRLRVGDTDTQYF.

This clone was picked up a small number of times. The rearrangement uses TRBV6-6 and TRBJ2-7, with TRBD2 matching over 10 bases. Germline CDR1 is MNHNY and CDR2 is SVGAGI (reference sequence). The V segment lost 1 base and the J segment 0 bases; nucleotides outside the gene matches: 3. The CDR3 sequence is 16 residues long. The CDR3 here is CASSYFSGGSSYEQYF. The CDR3, as DNA: TGTGCCAGCAGTTACTTTAGCGGGGGGAGCTCCTACGAGCAGTACTTC.

The genes are TRBV5-1 and TRBJ1-4; D might be TRBD1 (5 bases). Deletions cut 1 base from V and 0 bases from J, with 10 bases between. This CDR3 contains 16 residues. Germline values: CDR1 SGHRS, CDR2 YFSETQ. CDR3 nucleotide sequence: TGCGCCAGCAGCTTGCGGAAAGGGGCAACTAATGAAAAACTGTTTTTT. Protein product: CASSLRKGATNEKLFF.

This chain uses TRBV19 with TRBJ1-5; 8 nucleotides line up with TRBD1. Trimming cost V 5 bases and J 0 bases; bases outside gene matches: 3. CDR1 and CDR2 (germline): LNHDA, SQIVND (reference sequence). CDR3 length: 15 amino acids. In DNA, the CDR3 is TGTGCCAGTAGTGTGACAGGGGATAGCAATCAGCCCCAGCATTTT. Its translation: CASSVTGDSNQPQHF.

CDR3 in amino acids: CASTPGTGGEKLFF. CDR3 in DNA: TGTGCCAGCACCCCTGGGACAGGGGGTGAAAAACTGTTTTTT. The gene calls are TRBV7-9 and TRBJ1-4; 11 nucleotides match TRBD1. Germline assignment: CDR1 SEHNR and CDR2 FQNEAQ (reference sequence). The CDR3 runs 14 residues. V shed 7 bases, J shed 7 bases, and the junction held 5 bases outside the gene matches.